One T cell receptor beta chain is described in this entry. This sample is part of a study of blood T cell repertoires in COVID-19. Study-level background: From T cells, B-cell-depleted T cells, or PBMCs came the material, which was cDNA or gDNA.

Clones were read by immunoSEQ multiplex PCR, and TCRdb kept only the in-frame ones, dropping some. The sample consists of around 200,000 clones, around 79% of them appearing once. The receptor comes from a woman aged 40 to 55 with COVID-19, enrolled during active disease. What was sequenced was peripheral blood.

The CDR3 region is CASRPGTNTGELFF. Written as DNA, the CDR3 is TGTGCCAGCAGACCCGGGACTAACACCGGGGAGCTGTTTTTT. The J gene is TRBJ2-2, the V gene TRBV6-5, with a tentative D call TRBD2 (6 bases). The germline V gene encodes CDR1 MNHEY and CDR2 SVGAGI. Trimming cost V 6 bases and J 2 bases, with 10 bases left between them. This CDR3 has 14 amino acids.